This T cell receptor (beta chain) was found in a study of T cell responses to AZD1222 COVID-19 vaccine. This CDR3 is 13 amino acids long. V was clipped by 6 bases and J by 5 bases, with 13 bases between them. Germline V gives CDR1 MDHEN, CDR2 SYDVKM. The data were produced by immunoSEQ multiplex PCR, yet TCRdb's version contains in-frame clones alone and is incomplete. The table has about 110,000 clones, around 90% seen once; the top ten hold roughly 3.2%. The sequence came from an adult in good health. The sequenced sample was peripheral blood, obtained on day 0 of MenACWY control vaccination. The chain couples TRBV28 to TRBJ2-5, with D unresolved. The CDR3 loop reads CASSQAGRETQYF. CDR3 coding DNA: TGTGCCAGCAGCCAGGCCGGACGGGAGACCCAGTACTTC.